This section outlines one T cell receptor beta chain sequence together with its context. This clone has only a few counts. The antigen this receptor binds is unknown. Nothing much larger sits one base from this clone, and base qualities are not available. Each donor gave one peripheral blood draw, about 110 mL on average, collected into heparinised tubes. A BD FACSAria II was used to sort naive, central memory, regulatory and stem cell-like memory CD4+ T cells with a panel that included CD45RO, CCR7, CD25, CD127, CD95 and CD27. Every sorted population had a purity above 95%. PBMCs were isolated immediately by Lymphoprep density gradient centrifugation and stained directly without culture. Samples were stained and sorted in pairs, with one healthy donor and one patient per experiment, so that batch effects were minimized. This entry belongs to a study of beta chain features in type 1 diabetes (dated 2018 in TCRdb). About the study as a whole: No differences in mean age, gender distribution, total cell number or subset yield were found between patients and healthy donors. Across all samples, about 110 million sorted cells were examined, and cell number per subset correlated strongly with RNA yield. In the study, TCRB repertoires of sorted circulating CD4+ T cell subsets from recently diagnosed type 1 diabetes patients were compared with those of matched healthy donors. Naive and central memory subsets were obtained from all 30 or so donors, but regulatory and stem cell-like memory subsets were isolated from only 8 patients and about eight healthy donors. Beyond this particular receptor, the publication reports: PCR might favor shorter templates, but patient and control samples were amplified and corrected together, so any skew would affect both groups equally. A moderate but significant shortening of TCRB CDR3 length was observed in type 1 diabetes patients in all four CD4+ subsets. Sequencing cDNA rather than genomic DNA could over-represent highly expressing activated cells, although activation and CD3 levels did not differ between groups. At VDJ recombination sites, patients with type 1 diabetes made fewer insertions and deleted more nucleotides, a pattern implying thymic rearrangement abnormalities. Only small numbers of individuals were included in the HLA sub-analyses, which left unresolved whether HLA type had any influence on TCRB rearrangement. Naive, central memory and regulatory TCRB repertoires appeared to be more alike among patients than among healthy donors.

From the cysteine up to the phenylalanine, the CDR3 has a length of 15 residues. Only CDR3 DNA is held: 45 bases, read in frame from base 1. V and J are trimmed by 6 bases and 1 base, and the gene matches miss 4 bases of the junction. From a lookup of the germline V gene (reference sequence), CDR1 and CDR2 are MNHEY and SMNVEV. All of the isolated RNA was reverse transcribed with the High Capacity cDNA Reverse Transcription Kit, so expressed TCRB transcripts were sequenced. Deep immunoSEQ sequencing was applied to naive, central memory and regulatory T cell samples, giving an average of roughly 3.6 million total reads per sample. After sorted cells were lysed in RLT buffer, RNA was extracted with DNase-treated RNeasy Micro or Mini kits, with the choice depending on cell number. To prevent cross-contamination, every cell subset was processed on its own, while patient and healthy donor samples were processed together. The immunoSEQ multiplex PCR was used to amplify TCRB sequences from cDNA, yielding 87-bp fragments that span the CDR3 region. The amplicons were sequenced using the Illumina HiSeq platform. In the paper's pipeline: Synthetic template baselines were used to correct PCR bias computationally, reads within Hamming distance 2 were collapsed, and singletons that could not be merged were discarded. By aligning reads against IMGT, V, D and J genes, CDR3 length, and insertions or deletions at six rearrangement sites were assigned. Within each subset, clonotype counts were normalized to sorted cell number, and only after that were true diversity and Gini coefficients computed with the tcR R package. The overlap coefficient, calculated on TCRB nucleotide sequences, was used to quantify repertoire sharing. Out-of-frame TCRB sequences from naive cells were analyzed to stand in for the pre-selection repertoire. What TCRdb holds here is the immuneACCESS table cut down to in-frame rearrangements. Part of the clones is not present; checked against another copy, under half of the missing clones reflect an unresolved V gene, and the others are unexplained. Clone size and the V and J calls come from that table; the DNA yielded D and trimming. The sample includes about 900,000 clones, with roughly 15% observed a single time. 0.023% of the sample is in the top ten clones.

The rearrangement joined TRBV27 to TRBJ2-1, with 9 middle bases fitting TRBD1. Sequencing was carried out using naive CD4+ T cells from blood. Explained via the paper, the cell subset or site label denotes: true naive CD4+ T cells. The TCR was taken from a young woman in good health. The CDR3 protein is CASRRDRESYNEQFF. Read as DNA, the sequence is TGTGCCAGCAGGAGGGACAGGGAATCCTACAATGAGCAGTTCTTC.